A selection of T cell receptor beta chains follows, all from one sample in a study of T cell responses to AZD1222 COVID-19 vaccine. Sequenced by immunoSEQ multiplex PCR; TCRdb stores in-frame clones only, minus some. The table lists around 50,000 clones, around 80% of them singletons. The sample was peripheral blood, taken on day 0 of AZD1222 vaccination. Receptor source: an adult in good health. Both conserved end residues are part of each CDR3. The order of the fields is J gene, clone size, D gene, V gene, CDR3 protein, CDR3 DNA. D genes are given only for firm matches. A clone size is listed for some rows: how often the clone was seen (once, few, many), or a class if it is expanded.

J gene: TRBJ2-3; clone size: -; D gene: -; V gene: TRBV5-4; CDR3 protein: CASSSGDTDTQYF; CDR3 DNA: TGTGCCAGCAGCTCCGGGGACACAGATACGCAGTATTTT
J gene: TRBJ2-1; clone size: -; D gene: -; V gene: TRBV11-2; CDR3 protein: CASSLEREQFF; CDR3 DNA: TGTGCCAGCAGCTTAGAGCGGGAACAGTTCTTC
J gene: TRBJ2-3; clone size: -; D gene: TRBD2; V gene: TRBV28; CDR3 protein: CASGRRGRARADTQYF; CDR3 DNA: TGTGCCAGCGGTCGCCGCGGGAGGGCCCGGGCAGATACGCAGTATTTT
J gene: TRBJ2-2; clone size: once; D gene: TRBD1; V gene: TRBV7-2; CDR3 protein: CASSPGLGQGFAGELFF; CDR3 DNA: TGTGCCAGCAGCCCCGGGCTCGGACAGGGGTTTGCCGGGGAGCTGTTTTTT
J gene: TRBJ2-1; clone size: -; D gene: -; V gene: TRBV11-2; CDR3 protein: CASSSGRIEQFF; CDR3 DNA: TGTGCCAGCAGCTCGGGCCGGATTGAGCAGTTCTTC
J gene: TRBJ2-5; clone size: -; D gene: -; V gene: TRBV27; CDR3 protein: CASSLWGAQETQYF; CDR3 DNA: TGTGCCAGCAGTTTATGGGGGGCTCAAGAGACCCAGTACTTC
J gene: TRBJ1-1; clone size: few; D gene: -; V gene: TRBV20-1; CDR3 protein: CSASRGGVNTEAFF; CDR3 DNA: TGCAGTGCTAGTAGGGGAGGAGTGAACACTGAAGCTTTCTTT
J gene: TRBJ1-2; clone size: once; D gene: TRBD1; V gene: TRBV13; CDR3 protein: CASNLAGQAMYGYTF; CDR3 DNA: TGTGCCAGCAATTTGGCGGGACAGGCGATGTATGGCTACACCTTC
J gene: TRBJ1-6; clone size: -; D gene: TRBD1; V gene: TRBV4-1; CDR3 protein: CASSQDRGQGRNSPLHF; CDR3 DNA: TGCGCCAGCAGCCAAGATCGGGGACAGGGAAGGAATTCACCCCTCCACTTT
J gene: TRBJ2-1; clone size: -; D gene: TRBD1; V gene: TRBV6-5; CDR3 protein: CASRQTGGGRNEQFF; CDR3 DNA: TGTGCCAGCAGGCAGACAGGGGGCGGAAGGAATGAGCAGTTCTTC
J gene: TRBJ2-7; clone size: -; D gene: -; V gene: TRBV14; CDR3 protein: CASSHRPGIYEQYF; CDR3 DNA: TGTGCCAGCAGCCATCGTCCAGGGATCTACGAGCAGTACTTC
J gene: TRBJ2-2; clone size: -; D gene: -; V gene: TRBV28; CDR3 protein: CASSLLGNTGELFF; CDR3 DNA: TGTGCCAGCAGTTTATTGGGGAACACCGGGGAGCTGTTTTTT
J gene: TRBJ1-1; clone size: few; D gene: -; V gene: TRBV6-1; CDR3 protein: CASSERWTEAFF; CDR3 DNA: TGTGCCAGCAGTGAGCGGTGGACTGAAGCTTTCTTT
J gene: TRBJ1-1; clone size: -; D gene: -; V gene: TRBV30; CDR3 protein: CAATGGAGGTEAFF; CDR3 DNA: TGTGCCGCGACGGGGGGGGCTGGGGGCACTGAAGCTTTCTTT
J gene: TRBJ2-7; clone size: -; D gene: TRBD1; V gene: TRBV6-2/TRBV6-3; CDR3 protein: CASSSGTGGSSYEQYF; CDR3 DNA: TGTGCCAGCAGTTCCGGGACAGGGGGTAGTAGCTACGAGCAGTACTTC
J gene: TRBJ2-7; clone size: -; D gene: TRBD1; V gene: TRBV12-5; CDR3 protein: CASGLVSKMDRGRGSSSYEQYF; CDR3 DNA: TGTGCTAGTGGTTTGGTATCGAAAATGGACAGGGGCCGGGGATCGAGCTCCTACGAGCAGTACTTC
J gene: TRBJ2-1; clone size: -; D gene: -; V gene: TRBV3-1/TRBV3-2; CDR3 protein: CASSQGLVSSYNEQFF; CDR3 DNA: TGTGCCAGCAGCCAGGGTCTGGTGAGCTCCTACAATGAGCAGTTCTTC
J gene: TRBJ1-5; clone size: -; D gene: -; V gene: TRBV10-2; CDR3 protein: CASSSHRDQPQHF; CDR3 DNA: TGCGCCAGCAGTTCCCACAGGGATCAGCCCCAGCATTTT
J gene: TRBJ2-1; clone size: -; D gene: -; V gene: TRBV29-1; CDR3 protein: CRGADSYNEQFF; CDR3 DNA: TGCAGGGGGGCGGACTCCTACAATGAGCAGTTCTTC
J gene: TRBJ1-1; clone size: once; D gene: TRBD1; V gene: TRBV5-4; CDR3 protein: CASSENRGNTEAFF; CDR3 DNA: TGTGCCAGCAGCGAGAACAGGGGAAACACTGAAGCTTTCTTT
J gene: TRBJ1-2; clone size: -; D gene: -; V gene: TRBV9; CDR3 protein: CASSAEQGRDGYTF; CDR3 DNA: TGTGCCAGCAGCGCAGAACAGGGTCGTGATGGCTACACCTTC
J gene: TRBJ2-7; clone size: -; D gene: -; V gene: TRBV5-1; CDR3 protein: CASSLARSYEQYF; CDR3 DNA: TGCGCCAGCAGCTTGGCCAGATCCTACGAGCAGTACTTC
J gene: TRBJ2-7; clone size: once; D gene: TRBD1; V gene: TRBV12-3/TRBV12-4; CDR3 protein: CASRPTGVREQYF; CDR3 DNA: TGTGCCAGCAGACCGACAGGGGTAAGAGAGCAGTACTTC
J gene: TRBJ2-1; clone size: -; D gene: TRBD2; V gene: TRBV7-6; CDR3 protein: CASSLWTSGRDTYNEQFF; CDR3 DNA: TGTGCCAGCAGCCTCTGGACTAGCGGGAGGGATACCTACAATGAGCAGTTCTTC
J gene: TRBJ2-5; clone size: -; D gene: -; V gene: TRBV30; CDR3 protein: CAWTGGETQYF; CDR3 DNA: TGTGCCTGGACTGGCGGGGAGACCCAGTACTTC
J gene: TRBJ1-2; clone size: -; D gene: TRBD1; V gene: TRBV24-1; CDR3 protein: CATSDFNRDRALNYGYTF; CDR3 DNA: TGTGCCACCAGTGATTTTAACCGGGACAGGGCCTTAAACTATGGCTACACCTTC
J gene: TRBJ2-2; clone size: few; D gene: -; V gene: TRBV4-2; CDR3 protein: CASGSGSDTGELFF; CDR3 DNA: TGTGCCAGCGGCTCCGGGTCCGACACCGGGGAGCTGTTTTTT
J gene: TRBJ1-4; clone size: -; D gene: TRBD1; V gene: TRBV6-5; CDR3 protein: CASRQGGQLEKLFF; CDR3 DNA: TGTGCCAGCCGACAAGGGGGACAGCTCGAAAAACTGTTTTTT
J gene: TRBJ2-5; clone size: -; D gene: TRBD2; V gene: TRBV19; CDR3 protein: CASSIKPSGTQYF; CDR3 DNA: TGTGCCAGTAGTATAAAGCCTAGCGGGACCCAGTACTTC
J gene: TRBJ1-6; clone size: -; D gene: -; V gene: TRBV25-1; CDR3 protein: CASSGFYGSYNSPLHF; CDR3 DNA: TGTGCCAGCAGTGGCTTTTACGGCTCCTATAATTCACCCCTCCACTTT
J gene: TRBJ2-5; clone size: -; D gene: -; V gene: TRBV7-8; CDR3 protein: CASSLNLDRAGGGTQYF; CDR3 DNA: TGTGCCAGCAGCTTAAATTTAGACAGGGCCGGAGGGGGGACCCAGTACTTC